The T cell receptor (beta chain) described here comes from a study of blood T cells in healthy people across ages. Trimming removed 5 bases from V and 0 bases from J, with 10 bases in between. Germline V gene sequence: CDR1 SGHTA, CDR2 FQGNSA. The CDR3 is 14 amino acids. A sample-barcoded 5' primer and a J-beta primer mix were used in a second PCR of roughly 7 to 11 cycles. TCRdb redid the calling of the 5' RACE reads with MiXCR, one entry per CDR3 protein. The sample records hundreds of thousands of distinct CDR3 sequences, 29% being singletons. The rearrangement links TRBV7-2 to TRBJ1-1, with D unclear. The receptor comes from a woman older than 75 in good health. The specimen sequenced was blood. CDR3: CASSQGILNTEAFF. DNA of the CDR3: TGTGCCAGCAGCCAAGGCATTCTGAACACTGAAGCTTTCTTT.